One T cell receptor (beta chain) is described in this entry. PCR employed 60 Vbeta and 13 Jbeta primers. Assay: immunoSEQ multiplex PCR; the TCRdb copy retains only in-frame clones and omits some. The profile covers over 200,000 clones, with about 80% appearing a single time and roughly 0.58% taken by the ten largest. The data are from a study of cytomegalovirus exposure and HLA in healthy donors. The CDR3 contains 15 residues. V shed 4 bases and J 6 bases; nucleotides not matched to a gene: 5. CDR1 is LNHDA and CDR2 is SQIVND in the germline V gene (reference sequence). The sample consisted of PBMCs. This chain joins TRBV19 and TRBJ1-6; TRBD1 matches 8 bases. This TCR came from a woman between 40 and 50 years old in good health and CMV-seronegative. Written as DNA, the CDR3 is TGTGCCAGTAGTACCAAGACAGGGGTTAATTCACCCCTCCACTTT. The encoded protein is CASSTKTGVNSPLHF.